The entry below describes one T cell receptor (beta chain). The target antigen is unknown. With a J-beta primer mix and a sample-barcoded 5' primer, a second PCR ran about 6 to 11 cycles. TCRdb independently ran MiXCR on the 5' RACE reads; one entry per CDR3 protein. The sample includes roughly 1.6 million distinct CDR3 sequences, roughly 32% seen only once; the top ten take around 11%. The data are from a study of blood T cells in healthy people across ages. Ten milliliters was the volume of peripheral blood drawn from each donor. Findings and caveats of the study: There were more naive CD4+ cells and higher diversity in long-lived donors than in aged donors.

The clonotype comes from a woman in her twenties or thirties in good health. Sequencing was done on a sample of blood.

CDR3 in amino acids: CASSQLLAGGTYNEQFF. The CDR3 DNA follows: TGCGCCAGCAGCCAATTACTAGCGGGGGGAACCTACAATGAGCAGTTCTTC. This chain connects TRBV4-1 to TRBJ2-1; 12 bases fit TRBD2. J was trimmed by 2 bases and V by 2 bases; bases with no gene match: 4. Germline CDR1 MGHRA, CDR2 YSYEKL. This CDR3 comprises 17 residues.